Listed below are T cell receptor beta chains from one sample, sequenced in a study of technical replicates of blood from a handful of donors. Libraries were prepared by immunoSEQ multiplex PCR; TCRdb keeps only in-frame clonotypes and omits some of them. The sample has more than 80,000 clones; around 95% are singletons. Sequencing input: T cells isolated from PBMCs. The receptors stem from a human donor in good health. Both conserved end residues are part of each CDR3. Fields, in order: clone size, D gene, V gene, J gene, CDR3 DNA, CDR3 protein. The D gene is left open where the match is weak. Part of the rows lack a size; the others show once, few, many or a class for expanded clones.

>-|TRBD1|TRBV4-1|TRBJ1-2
TGCGCCAGCAGACGGACAGGGGGCGGCTATGGCTACACCTTC
CASRRTGGGYGYTF
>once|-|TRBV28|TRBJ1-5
TGTGCCAGCACGCATCAGGGGTATAGCAATCAGCCCCAGCATTTT
CASTHQGYSNQPQHF
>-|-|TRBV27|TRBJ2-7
TGTGCCAGCAATTTCGGCGGAGCGTCCTACGAGCAGTACTTC
CASNFGGASYEQYF
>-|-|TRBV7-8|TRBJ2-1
TGTGCCAGCAGCGTCCCGATCGGGGGTCCTGAGCAGTTCTTC
CASSVPIGGPEQFF
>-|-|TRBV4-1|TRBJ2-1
TGCGCCAGCAGCCGGAACCAGGATCGTAATGAGCAGTTCTTC
CASSRNQDRNEQFF
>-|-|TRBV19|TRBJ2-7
TGTGCCACCCAGGGTTTGTGGTCCTACGAGCAGTACTTC
CATQGLWSYEQYF
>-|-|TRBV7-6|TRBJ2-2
TGTGCCAGCAGCTTAGGGACAGCAACCGGGGAGCTGTTTTTT
CASSLGTATGELFF
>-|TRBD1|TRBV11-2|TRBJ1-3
TGTGCCAGCAGCGGACAGGGGTTCTTCTCTGGAAACACCATATATTTT
CASSGQGFFSGNTIYF
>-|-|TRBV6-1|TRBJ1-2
TGTGCCAGCAGTGAAGCTCCAGGGCTAGGCTACACCTTC
CASSEAPGLGYTF
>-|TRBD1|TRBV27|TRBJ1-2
TGTGCCAGCAGCACCGGGACAGGGGCCTATGGCTACACCTTC
CASSTGTGAYGYTF
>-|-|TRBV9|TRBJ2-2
TGTGCCAGCAGCTCGAGTCGGCGTAGGAGCACCGGGGAGCTGTTTTTT
CASSSSRRRSTGELFF
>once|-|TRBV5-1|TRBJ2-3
TGCGCCAGCAGCTTGGGCGGGTTCACAGATACGCAGTATTTT
CASSLGGFTDTQYF
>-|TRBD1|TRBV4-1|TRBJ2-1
TGCGCCAGCAGCACCCGGGACAGGGCAGAAATGGTCGATGAGCAGTTCTTC
CASSTRDRAEMVDEQFF
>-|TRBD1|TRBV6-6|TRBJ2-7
TGTGCCAGCAGTTTTCAGGGGGACGAGCAGTACTTC
CASSFQGDEQYF
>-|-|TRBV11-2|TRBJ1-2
TGTGCCAGCAGTCACCCCTTCCGGGGAGCTAACTATGGCTACACCTTC
CASSHPFRGANYGYTF
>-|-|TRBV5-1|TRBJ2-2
TGCGCCAGCAGCTTGGCGTCGGGGACTCTAGGGGAGCTGTTTTTT
CASSLASGTLGELFF
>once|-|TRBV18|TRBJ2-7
TGTGCCAGCTCACCAACAGACTCCTACGAGCAGTACTTC
CASSPTDSYEQYF
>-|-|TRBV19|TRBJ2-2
TGTGCCAGTAGTCAACTGGCAGGGAACACCGGGGAGCTGTTTTTT
CASSQLAGNTGELFF
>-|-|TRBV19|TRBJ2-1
TGTGCCAGTAGCCCTATACTAGGGGGAGCGAACAATGAGCAGTTCTTC
CASSPILGGANNEQFF
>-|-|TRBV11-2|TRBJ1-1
TGTGCCAGCAGCTTGGGAGGTAACACTGAAGCTTTCTTT
CASSLGGNTEAFF
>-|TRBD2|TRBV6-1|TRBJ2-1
TGTGCCAGCAATCAACTAGCGGGGGACTTGAATGAGCAGTTCTTC
CASNQLAGDLNEQFF
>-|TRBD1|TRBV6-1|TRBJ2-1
TGTGCCAGCAGTGCCATCAAAGGGGGCTATGAGCAGTTCTTC
CASSAIKGGYEQFF
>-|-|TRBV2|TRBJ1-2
TGTGCCAGCAGTGAAACAACCCTTCTCTACTATGGCTACACCTTC
CASSETTLLYYGYTF
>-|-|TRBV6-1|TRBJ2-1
TGTGCCAGCAGTGAAGCTGGAGGCTCGCGTTACAATGAGCAGTTCTTC
CASSEAGGSRYNEQFF
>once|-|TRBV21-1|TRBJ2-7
TGTGCCAGCAGAGAGGTCCTCGGGACTAAGGTAAGCTACGAGCAGTACTTC
CASREVLGTKVSYEQYF
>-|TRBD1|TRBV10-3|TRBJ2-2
TGTGCCATCAGGGGGACAGGGCGGAGGAACACCGGGGAGCTGTTTTTT
CAIRGTGRRNTGELFF
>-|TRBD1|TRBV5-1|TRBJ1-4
TGCGCCAGCAGGCTCATTTACAGGGGGACCCATGAAAAACTGTTTTTT
CASRLIYRGTHEKLFF
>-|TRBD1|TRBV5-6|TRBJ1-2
TGTGCCAGCAGCTTGGGGACAGGGAATTATGGCTACACCTTC
CASSLGTGNYGYTF
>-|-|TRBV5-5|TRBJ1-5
TGTGCCAGCAGCTTGGTGGGTAATATCTTAGCTCAGCCCCAGCATTTT
CASSLVGNILAQPQHF
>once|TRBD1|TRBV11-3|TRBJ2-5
TGTGCCAGCAGCTGGGGACAGGGGAGGCAAGAGACCCAGTACTTC
CASSWGQGRQETQYF
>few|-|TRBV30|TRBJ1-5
TGTGCCTGGAGTGGTGGGGGGGTTAGCAATCAGCCCCAGCATTTT
CAWSGGGVSNQPQHF
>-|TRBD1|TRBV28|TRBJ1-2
TGTGCCAGCAGTTCCCCATTACAGGGGCGGGGTGGCTACACCTTC
CASSSPLQGRGGYTF
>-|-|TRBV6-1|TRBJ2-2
TGTGCCAGCGGGTCGACAGTTAACACCGGGGAGCTGTTTTTT
CASGSTVNTGELFF
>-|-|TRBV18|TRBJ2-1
TGTGCCAGCTCACCACCTGGGAGCGGGTACTACAATGAGCAGTTCTTC
CASSPPGSGYYNEQFF
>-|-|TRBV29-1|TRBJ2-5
TGCAGCGTTGAGAGACTAAACCAAGAGACCCAGTACTTC
CSVERLNQETQYF
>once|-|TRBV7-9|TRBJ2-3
TGTGCCAGCAGCATACCAGCCGGGGATACGCAGTATTTT
CASSIPAGDTQYF
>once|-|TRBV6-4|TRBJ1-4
TGTGCCAGCAGTGTTAGCCAGGGTGAAAAACTGTTTTTT
CASSVSQGEKLFF
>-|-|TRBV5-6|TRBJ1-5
TGTGCCAGCAGCCGGGGGGGGTTTAGCAATCAGCCCCAGCATTTT
CASSRGGFSNQPQHF
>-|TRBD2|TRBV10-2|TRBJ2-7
TGCGCCAGCAGTGAGTCGGGGATAGCGGGAGGCTACGAGCAGTACTTC
CASSESGIAGGYEQYF
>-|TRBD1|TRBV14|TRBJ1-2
TGTGCCAGCAGCCAAGTATCAGGGACAGTTCATGGCTACACCTTC
CASSQVSGTVHGYTF
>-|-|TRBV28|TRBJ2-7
TGTGCCAGCAGTTTTAGACTCGAGCAGTACTTC
CASSFRLEQYF
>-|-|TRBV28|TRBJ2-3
TGTGCCAGCAGTACGTACAGGGAAAGGGCCACAGATACGCAGTATTTT
CASSTYRERATDTQYF
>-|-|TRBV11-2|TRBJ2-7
TGTGCCAGCAGCGCGGCGGGGTACGAGCAGTACTTC
CASSAAGYEQYF
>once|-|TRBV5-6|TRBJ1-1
TGTGCCAGCAGCGCCGTCCCGGGGGGTGAAGCTTTCTTT
CASSAVPGGEAFF
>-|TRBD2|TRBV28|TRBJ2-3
TGTGCCAGCAGTCCAATAGCGGGACCCTCCGCAGATACGCAGTATTTT
CASSPIAGPSADTQYF